These 21 T cell receptor beta chains share one sample of origin, sequenced in a study of blood T cell repertoires in COVID-19. The assay was immunoSEQ multiplex PCR, and TCRdb's table has in-frame clones only and misses some. The repertoire holds about 230,000 clones, with over 80% as singletons. Sequencing used peripheral blood. Source of these receptors: an older woman with active or convalescent COVID-19.

This clone was detected only a few times. The gene calls are TRBV18 and TRBJ2-3, with TRBD1 as a possible D gene (5 bases). Germline CDR1 and CDR2: KGHSH and LQKENI. V was trimmed by 2 bases and J by 4 bases, leaving 13 bases between them. The CDR3 covers 15 residues. CDR3 sequence: CASSPGLKGSDTQYF. The CDR3 DNA follows: TGTGCCAGCTCACCAGGGTTGAAGGGGTCAGATACGCAGTATTTT.

This sequence joins TRBV12-3 or TRBV12-4 and TRBJ2-7; 7 bases align to TRBD2. J was trimmed by 6 bases and V by 8 bases; bases with no gene match: 10. The CDR3 is 13 residues long. The CDR3 sequence is CASRPRLASEQYF. The CDR3 DNA follows: TGTGCCAGCCGCCCCCGACTAGCCTCCGAGCAGTACTTC.

This clone was counted once. The chain has TRBV28 and TRBJ1-5; 8 nucleotides line up with TRBD1. CDR1 MDHEN and CDR2 SYDVKM come from the germline V gene. V gave up 6 bases and J gave up 4 bases; unmatched junction bases: 5. The CDR3 is 14 residues long. DNA of the CDR3: TGTGCCAGCAGGAGTGGACAGGGTAATCAGCCCCAGCATTTT. Translated: CASRSGQGNQPQHF.

V usage is TRBV5-1 and J usage is TRBJ1-4, with 7 bases fitting TRBD1. This CDR3 region has 15 residues. The J segment lost 6 bases and the V segment lost 4 bases, leaving 9 bases of the junction unmatched. Germline V CDR1 and CDR2: SGHRS, YFSETQ. CDR3 sequence reads: CASSPQGIGDEKLFF. CDR3 DNA sequence: TGCGCCAGCAGCCCACAGGGGATAGGAGATGAAAAACTGTTTTTT.

This chain uses TRBV5-1 with TRBJ2-3; D remains unclear. CDR3 size: 15 residues. The germline V and J ends were trimmed by 2 bases and 2 bases, with 12 bases remaining between them. Looked up from germline, CDR1 is SGHRS and CDR2 is YFSETQ. CDR3 bases: TGCGCCAGCAGCTTAGGCGACTTTCACACAGATACGCAGTATTTT. Its translation is CASSLGDFHTDTQYF.

This clone has just a few counts. This rearrangement joins TRBV7-9 to TRBJ1-2; 7 bases agree with TRBD1. Per the germline V gene, CDR1 is SEHNR and CDR2 is FQNEAQ (reference sequence). CDR3 size: 12 residues. Germline trimming cut 8 bases from V and 7 bases from J; bases unmatched to any gene: 7. CDR3 nucleotide sequence: TGTGCCAGCGGGGACAGCCACCGTGGCTACACCTTC. Its protein product is CASGDSHRGYTF.

The gene calls are TRBV5-1 and TRBJ2-5, with D uncertain. V was trimmed by 4 bases and J by 1 base, leaving 8 bases between them. CDR1 is SGHRS, CDR2 YFSETQ, per germline. This CDR3 contains 13 residues. Written as DNA, the CDR3 is TGCGCCAGCAGCCGAGCTCCCCAAGAGACCCAGTACTTC. This encodes CASSRAPQETQYF.

This sequence joins TRBV7-7 and TRBJ2-5; D is perhaps TRBD2 (6 bases). This CDR3 has 14 amino acids. Trimming stripped 5 bases from V and 6 bases from J, with 16 bases between. The germline V gene encodes CDR1 SSHAT and CDR2 FNYEAQ (reference sequence). CDR3 region: CASSRGPGRQTQYF. The CDR3 DNA follows: TGTGCCAGCAGCCGGGGCCCAGGGAGGCAGACCCAGTACTTC.

The rearrangement links TRBV7-8 to TRBJ1-1; no clear D. Germline V gives CDR1 SGHVS, CDR2 FQNEAQ. Trimming took off 5 bases at V and 0 bases at J, with 10 bases between the two ends. The CDR3 has 14 residues. CDR3 sequence reads: CASSLTVLNTEAFF. In nucleotides, the CDR3 is TGTGCCAGCAGCCTCACTGTCCTGAACACTGAAGCTTTCTTT.

In its sample, this clone was seen a few times. Sequence at one end of the junction differs from germline and may be a read error. V is TRBV7-7 and J is TRBJ2-2; D possibly corresponds to TRBD2 (5 bases). CDR1 SSHAT and CDR2 FNYEAQ come from the germline V gene (reference sequence). The CDR3 extends over 15 amino acids. In DNA form, the CDR3 reads TGTGCTAGCAGCTTATCCAATGGCGGAGGCGGGGAGCTGTTTTTT. This translates into CASSLSNGGGGELFF. The variable domain in full, with the rest retrieved from reference TRBV7-7 and TRBJ2-2, is GAGVSQSPRYKVTKRGQDVTLRCDPISSHATLYWYQQALGQGPEFLTYFNYEAQPDKSGLPSDRFSAERPEGSISTLTIQRTEQRDSAMYRCASSLSNGGGGELFFGEGSRLTVL.

This sequence joins TRBV27 and TRBJ2-2; 7 bases agree with TRBD1. From germline, CDR1 is MNHEY and CDR2 SMNVEV (reference sequence). The CDR3 is 14 amino acids. The DNA of the CDR3 is TGTGGCCAGCAGCGATCAGGGGGCACCGGGGAGCTGTTTTTT. This sequence encodes CGQQRSGGTGELFF.

This clone was counted ten times or more. The chain has TRBV15 and TRBJ2-5; D not resolved. The CDR3 runs 13 residues. V shed 1 base and J shed 5 bases, with 8 bases lying between them. Germline V gene data show CDR1 as LNHNV and CDR2 as YYDKDF (reference sequence). The CDR3 protein is CATSRGQFETQYF. CDR3 DNA sequence: TGTGCCACCAGCAGAGGGCAGTTTGAGACCCAGTACTTC. The entire variable domain, with the rest obtained from reference TRBV15 and TRBJ2-5, is as follows: DAMVIQNPRYQVTQFGKPVTLSCSQTLNHNVMYWYQQKSSQAPKLLFHYYDKDFNNEADTPDNFQSRRPNTSFCFLDIRSPGLGDTAMYLCATSRGQFETQYFGPGTRLLVL.

V usage is TRBV11-2 and J usage is TRBJ2-2; D gene unclear. V lost 1 base and J lost 3, with 15 bases in between. CDR3 length equals 17 residues. The germline V gene has CDR1 SGHAT and CDR2 FQNNGV. The CDR3 bases are TGTGCCAGCAGCTTAGGGGTTATGAGGCTGGACACCGGGGAGCTGTTTTTT. Translation gives CASSLGVMRLDTGELFF.

This chain links TRBV2 with TRBJ1-5; maybe TRBD1 (6 bases). Germline V lookup: CDR1 SNHLY, CDR2 FYNNEI. The ends were cut back, 4 bases at V and 7 bases at J, with 14 bases in the middle. The CDR3 is 14 amino acids. The CDR3, as DNA: TGTGCCAGCAGTGTGCAGACCAGGGGACAGCCCCAGCATTTT. This codes for CASSVQTRGQPQHF.

This clone has a handful of counts. J is TRBJ2-2 and V is TRBV4-1, with 11 positions matching TRBD2. This CDR3 region has 17 residues. Germline V gene data show CDR1 as MGHRA and CDR2 as YSYEKL. V lost 3 bases and J lost 5; bases outside the gene matches: 8. DNA for the CDR3: TGCGCCAGCAGCCAGCTCGGGACTAGCGGAGGGACCGGGGAGCTGTTTTTT. Translating it yields CASSQLGTSGGTGELFF.

The chain uses TRBV27 and TRBJ2-3; 10 bases are a match to TRBD1. The CDR3 runs to 14 residues. The germline gives CDR1 MNHEY, CDR2 SMNVEV (reference sequence). V lost 5 bases to trimming and J lost 5 bases; unmatched junction nucleotides: 4. CDR3 sequence: CASSDRGPVDTQYF. DNA of the CDR3: TGTGCCAGCAGTGACAGGGGGCCTGTAGATACGCAGTATTTT.

The genes are TRBV6-5 and TRBJ1-3; tentative D call: TRBD1 (6 bases). The CDR3 covers 13 residues. V gave up 9 bases and J gave up 3 bases, with 12 bases separating them. Germline lookup yields CDR1 MNHEY and CDR2 SVGAGI. Here the CDR3 DNA reads TGTGCCAGACCCCGACAGGATGGAAACACCATATATTTT. This encodes CARPRQDGNTIYF.

The gene calls are TRBV19 and TRBJ1-5; possibly TRBD1 for D (6 bases). CDR1 and CDR2 (germline): LNHDA, SQIVND (reference sequence). Trimming took off 6 bases at V and 6 bases at J, with 12 bases between the two ends. The CDR3 consists of 13 residues. CDR3 bases: TGTGCCAGTAGCACACAGGGTTTTCAGCCCCAGCATTTT. Its translation: CASSTQGFQPQHF.

This clone was seen only a few times. The CDR3 bases are TGTGCCTGGAGCCGACTAGCGGGCGGCTACGAGCAGTACTTC. Translation gives CAWSRLAGGYEQYF. The rearrangement links TRBV30 to TRBJ2-7; the match to TRBD2 covers 10 bases. After removal of 3 bases from V and 3 bases from J, the junction contained 5 bases not matched to a gene. Germline lookup yields CDR1 GTSNPN and CDR2 SVGIG (reference sequence). CDR3 size: 14 residues.

The chain couples TRBV4-2 to TRBJ2-7, with 8 bases fitting TRBD1. With V trimmed by 2 bases and J by 4 bases, 13 bases remained unmatched. The CDR3 has 17 amino acids. Germline CDR1 and CDR2: LGHNA and YNFKEQ. CDR3 loop: CASSQRALDRAGYEQYF. CDR3 nucleotide sequence: TGTGCCAGCAGCCAAAGGGCCCTGGACAGGGCGGGTTACGAGCAGTACTTC.

The chain couples TRBV3-1 (or the pseudogene TRBV3-2) to TRBJ1-4; a weak D match, TRBD1 (6 bases). This CDR3 comprises 15 residues. The germline V and J ends were trimmed by 7 bases and 2 bases, with 14 bases remaining between them. In germline, CDR1 is LGHDT, CDR2 YNNKEL (reference sequence). CDR3 nucleotide sequence: TGTGCCAGCACCGCGGGGGCTAGTACTAATGAAAAACTGTTTTTT. Amino acid sequence: CASTAGASTNEKLFF.